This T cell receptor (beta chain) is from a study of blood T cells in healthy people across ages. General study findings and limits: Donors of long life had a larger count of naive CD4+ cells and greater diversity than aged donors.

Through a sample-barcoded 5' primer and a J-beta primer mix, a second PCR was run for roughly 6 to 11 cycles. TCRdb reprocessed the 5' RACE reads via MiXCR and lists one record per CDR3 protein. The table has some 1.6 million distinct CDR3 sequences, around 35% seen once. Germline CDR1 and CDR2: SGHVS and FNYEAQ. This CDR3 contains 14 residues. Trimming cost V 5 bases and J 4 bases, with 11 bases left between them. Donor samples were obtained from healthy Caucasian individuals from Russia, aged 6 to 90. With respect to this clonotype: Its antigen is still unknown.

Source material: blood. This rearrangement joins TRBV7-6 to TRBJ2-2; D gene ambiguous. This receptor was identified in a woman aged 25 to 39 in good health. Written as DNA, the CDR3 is TGTGCCAGCAGCCATGCGTTTATCACCGGGGAGCTGTTTTTT. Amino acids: CASSHAFITGELFF.